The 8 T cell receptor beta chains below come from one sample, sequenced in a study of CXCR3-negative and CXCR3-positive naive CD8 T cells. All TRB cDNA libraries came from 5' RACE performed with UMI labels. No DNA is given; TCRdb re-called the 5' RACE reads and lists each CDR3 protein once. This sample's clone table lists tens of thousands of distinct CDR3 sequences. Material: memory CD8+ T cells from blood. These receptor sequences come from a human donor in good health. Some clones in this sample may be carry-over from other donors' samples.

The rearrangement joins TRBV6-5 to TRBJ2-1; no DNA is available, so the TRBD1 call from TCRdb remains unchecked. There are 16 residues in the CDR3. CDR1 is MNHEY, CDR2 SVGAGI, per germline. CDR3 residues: CASSSDPGHEGNEQFF.

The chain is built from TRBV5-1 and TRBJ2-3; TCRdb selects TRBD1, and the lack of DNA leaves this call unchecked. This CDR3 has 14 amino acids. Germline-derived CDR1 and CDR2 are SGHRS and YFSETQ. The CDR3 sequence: CASKQGSGTDTQYF. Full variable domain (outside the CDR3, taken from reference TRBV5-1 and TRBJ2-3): KAGVTQTPRYLIKTRGQQVTLSCSPISGHRSVSWYQQTPGQGLQFLFEYFSETQRNKGNFPGRFSGRQFSNSRSEMNVSTLELGDSALYLCASKQGSGTDTQYFGPGTRLTVL.

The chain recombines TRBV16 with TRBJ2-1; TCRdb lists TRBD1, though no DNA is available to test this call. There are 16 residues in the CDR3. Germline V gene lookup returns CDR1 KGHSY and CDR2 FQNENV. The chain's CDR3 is CASTTTSTVQGHEQFF.

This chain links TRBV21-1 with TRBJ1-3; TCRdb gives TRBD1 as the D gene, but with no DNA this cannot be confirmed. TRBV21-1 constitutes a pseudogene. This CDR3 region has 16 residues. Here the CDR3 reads CASRAGSSGSGNTIYF.

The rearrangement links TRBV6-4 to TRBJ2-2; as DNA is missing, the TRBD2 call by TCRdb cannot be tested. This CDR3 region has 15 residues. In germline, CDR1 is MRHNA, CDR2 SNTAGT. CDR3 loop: CASSELADNTGELFF.

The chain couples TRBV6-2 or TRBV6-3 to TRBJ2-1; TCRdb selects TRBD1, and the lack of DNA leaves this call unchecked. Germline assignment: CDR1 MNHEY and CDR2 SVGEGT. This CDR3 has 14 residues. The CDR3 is CASNEGGGYNEQFF.

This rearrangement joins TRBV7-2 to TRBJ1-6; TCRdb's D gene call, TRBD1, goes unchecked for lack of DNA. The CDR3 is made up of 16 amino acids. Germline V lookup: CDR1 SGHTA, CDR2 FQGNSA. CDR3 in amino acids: CASSLAAGLSWSPLHF. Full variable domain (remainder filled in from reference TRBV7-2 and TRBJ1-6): GAGVSQSPSNKVTEKGKDVELRCDPISGHTALYWYRQSLGQGLEFLIYFQGNSAPDKSGLPSDRFSAERTGGSVSTLTIQRTQQEDSAVYLCASSLAAGLSWSPLHFGNGTRLTVT.

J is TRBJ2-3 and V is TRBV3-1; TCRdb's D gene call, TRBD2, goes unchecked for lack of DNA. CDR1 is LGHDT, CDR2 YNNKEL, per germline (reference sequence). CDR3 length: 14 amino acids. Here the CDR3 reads CASSQGGVTDTQYF.